The source of this T cell receptor beta chain is a study of T cell responses to AZD1222 COVID-19 vaccine (dated by TCRdb to the early 2020s). Turning to the overall study: AZD1222 recipients whose second dose came at about 4 weeks and those whose second dose came at about 12 weeks were combined into one group, since spike-specific TCR depth and breadth did not differ between the two schedules. Trial participants were enrolled by age into subgroups of 18-55, 56-69 and 70-plus years, and approximately 150, 30 and 60 TCR-sequenced participants, respectively, were included in these subgroups. TCR sequencing was performed for about 250 trial participants, of whom about 200 were given two doses of AZD1222 and approximately 25 were given two doses of MenACWY control vaccine.

The CDR3 regions of human TCRbeta chains were analyzed by immunosequencing. In the original analysis: Repertoire TCRs were matched against a reference library of SARS-CoV-2-specific TCRs generated with the MIRA antigen-specificity platform. Breadth meant the fraction of unique TCRs that were SARS-CoV-2-associated, whereas depth meant the fraction of total T cells that were SARS-CoV-2-associated. Using the MIRA data, each spike-specific TCR was mapped to the spike region that the TCR reacts to and placed in a CD4 or CD8 class. Log10-transformed breadth and depth values were compared by one-way ANOVA with Sidak's multiple comparisons tests. Entries here come from immuneACCESS through TCRdb and include only in-frame sequences with V and J called. Some clones fail to appear in such tables; in the studies checked, an unresolved V gene covers under half of the shortfall, and the cause of the remainder is unknown. V and J calls and clone size follow that table, whereas D and trimming were derived from the DNA. The sample table contains approximately 120,000 clones; only one count was recorded for over 75% of them. Approximately 15% of the sample is taken by the ten largest.

General study outcomes and caveats: After two AZD1222 doses, both the breadth and the depth of spike-specific TCRs were significantly higher than at day 0 and than in MenACWY recipients. Participants were mostly white British, with more females than males. The authors suggested clonal diversity may have been underestimated. In the small 56-69-year group, the increase in depth fell short of significance, most likely because of low power. Vaccine-associated CD4 TCRs spanned the whole spike protein, with dominant responses in regions 160-218 and 743-854. Because no day 14 peak-response samples were available, the repertoires could be characterized only after the peak T cell response. Reportedly, close to half of the unique spike-specific TCRs recognized epitopes lying outside the regions that are mutated in the B.1.351 and B.1.1.7 variants. Conclusions about previously exposed vaccinees are limited, since just 5 or 6 AZD1222 recipients were seropositive for SARS-CoV-2 at baseline.

V is pared back by 6 bases and J by 9 bases, with 14 bases lying between the germline termini. Counted from cysteine to phenylalanine, this CDR3 has 12 amino acids. The only DNA kept is the CDR3, 36 bases in frame from the first base. From the germline V gene, CDR1 is MNHEY and CDR2 is SVGAGI. Taken with the paper, the label for time point translates to: baseline before first vaccination. Samples from vaccinated people were obtained from the UK trials COV001 and COV002, which included a single-blind randomized controlled phase 2/3 trial of AZD1222 (ChAdOx1 nCoV-19) in healthy adults. For TCRbeta chain sequencing, PBMC samples were collected from trial participants at day 0 and at day 28 after the second dose. Comment on this clone: Its specific antigen is unknown. Qualities for individual bases were not recorded, and no much larger clone is one base off.

Specimen: peripheral blood, collected on day 0 of AZD1222 vaccination. This receptor was taken from an adult in good health. This receptor chain uses TRBV6-5 and TRBJ1-2; D gene: possibly TRBD1, on 5 matching bases. The sequenced DNA is TGTGCCAGCAGCCTGGGACGGGGGAGCTACACCTTC. Translated, it reads CASSLGRGSYTF.